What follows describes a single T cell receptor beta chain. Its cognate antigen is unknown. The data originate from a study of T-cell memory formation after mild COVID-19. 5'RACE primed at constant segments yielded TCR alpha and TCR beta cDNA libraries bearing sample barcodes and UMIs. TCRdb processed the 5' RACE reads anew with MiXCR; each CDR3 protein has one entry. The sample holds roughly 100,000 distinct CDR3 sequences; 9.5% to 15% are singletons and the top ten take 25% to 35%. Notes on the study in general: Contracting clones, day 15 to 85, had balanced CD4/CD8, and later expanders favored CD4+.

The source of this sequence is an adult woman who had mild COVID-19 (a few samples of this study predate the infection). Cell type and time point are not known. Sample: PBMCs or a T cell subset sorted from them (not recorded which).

The CDR3 DNA reads TGTGCCAGCAGTTTCGCACTAGCGGGGCGCACAGATACGCAGTATTTT. Its translation is CASSFALAGRTDTQYF. The V gene is TRBV12-3 or TRBV12-4, the J gene TRBJ2-3, with 10 bases aligning to TRBD2. CDR3 size: 16 residues. After removal of 3 bases from V and 1 base from J, the junction contained 4 bases not matched to a gene.